This entry concerns a single TCR beta chain. Its antigen is undetermined. The sample is drawn from a study of T-cell memory formation after mild COVID-19. Study-level background: TCR clusters were largely donor specific.

The germline V gene has CDR1 LGHNA and CDR2 YNFKEQ. The CDR3 covers 14 residues. Between the trimmed V and J ends, which lost 0 bases and 1 base, there was a span of 6 bases. Study results and limitations: A subset of responding clones appeared in pre-infection memory, suggesting cross-reactive memory joined. Clones which contracted sat mainly in CM and EM if CD4+, and in EMRA if CD8+.

After 5'RACE with constant-segment primers, TCR alpha and TCR beta cDNA libraries carrying sample barcodes and UMIs were obtained. TCRdb recomputed calls from the 5' RACE reads with MiXCR, one row per CDR3 protein. This sample has over 450,000 distinct CDR3 sequences, with about 20% found just once. The chain links TRBV4-2 to TRBJ2-5, with D possibly TRBD2 on 6 matching bases. Sequenced: PBMCs or a T cell subset sorted from them (not recorded which). The clonotype was recovered from an adult woman who had mild COVID-19 (a few samples of this study predate the infection). Cell type and time point are not known. The CDR3 is CASSQDGSQETQYF. CDR3 coding DNA: TGTGCCAGCAGCCAAGACGGGAGCCAAGAGACCCAGTACTTC.